Presented here are 17 T cell receptor beta chains from one specimen sequenced in a study of cytomegalovirus exposure and HLA in healthy donors. PCR employed 60 Vbeta and 13 Jbeta primers. Generated by immunoSEQ multiplex PCR, the TCRdb table keeps only in-frame clones and is missing some. This sample has some 78,000 clones, with about 68% found just once. Specimen: PBMCs. These receptors were collected from a man aged 35 to 55 in good health and CMV-seropositive.

V is TRBV5-1 and J is TRBJ2-7; 10 bases agree with TRBD1. Trimming cost V 4 bases and J 2 bases; bases outside gene matches: 9. The CDR3 loop spans 16 amino acids. Germline V lookup: CDR1 SGHRS, CDR2 YFSETQ. CDR3 in amino acids: CASSPGPGTGAYEQYF. The CDR3, as DNA: TGCGCCAGCAGCCCAGGCCCCGGGACAGGGGCCTACGAGCAGTACTTC.

The chain recombines TRBV4-3 with TRBJ2-2, with 7 bases matching TRBD2. The J segment lost 3 bases and the V segment lost 4 bases, leaving 8 bases of the junction unmatched. There are 16 residues in the CDR3. Per germline, CDR1 LGHNA and CDR2 YSLEER. CDR3 in DNA: TGCGCCAGCAGCCCGACGGTGGGGAGGGACACCGGGGAGCTGTTTTTT. Its protein is CASSPTVGRDTGELFF.

This clone was seen a handful of times. This sequence joins TRBV15 and TRBJ1-2, with D unresolved. Per the germline V gene, CDR1 is LNHNV and CDR2 is YYDKDF (reference sequence). The CDR3 extends over 13 amino acids. V lost 4 bases and J 2 bases, leaving 8 bases between the germline ends. In nucleotides, the CDR3 is TGTGCCACCAGCATTGGAGTAAACTATGGCTACACCTTC. Protein: CATSIGVNYGYTF.

The chain joins TRBV5-1 to TRBJ1-6; 8 bases line up with TRBD1. Germline CDR1 is SGHRS and CDR2 is YFSETQ. The CDR3 has 14 residues. Unmatched junction bases numbered 3, after V lost 0 bases and J lost 10 bases. The CDR3 bases are TGCGCCAGCAGCTTGGGGACAGGGAACTCACCCCTCCACTTT. It specifies CASSLGTGNSPLHF.

The chain recombines TRBV7-2 with TRBJ2-7; D is uncertain. The V gene's germline CDR1 is SGHTA and CDR2 FQGNSA. The CDR3 totals 12 residues. Trimming left V 4 bases short and J 0 bases short, with 4 bases between. The CDR3 nucleotides read TGTGCCAGCAGCTCGTTCTCCTACGAGCAGTACTTC. It translates to CASSSFSYEQYF. The full variable domain, completed using reference TRBV7-2 and TRBJ2-7, is GAGVSQSPSNKVTEKGKDVELRCDPISGHTALYWYRQSLGQGLEFLIYFQGNSAPDKSGLPSDRFSAERTGGSVSTLTIQRTQQEDSAVYLCASSSFSYEQYFGPGTRLTVT.

This clone was seen a handful of times. The V call is TRBV5-1, the J call TRBJ2-7; 7 nucleotides agree with TRBD1. Per germline, CDR1 SGHRS and CDR2 YFSETQ. The J segment lost 1 base and the V segment lost 4 bases, leaving 5 bases of the junction unmatched. The CDR3 contains 14 residues. The DNA of the CDR3 is TGCGCCAGCAGCCCGCCGGGACAGTCCTACGAGCAGTACTTC. Its translation: CASSPPGQSYEQYF. Drawing the rest from reference TRBV5-1 and TRBJ2-7, the complete variable domain is KAGVTQTPRYLIKTRGQQVTLSCSPISGHRSVSWYQQTPGQGLQFLFEYFSETQRNKGNFPGRFSGRQFSNSRSEMNVSTLELGDSALYLCASSPPGQSYEQYFGPGTRLTVT.

The sample holds one count of this clone. The chain links TRBV5-4 to TRBJ2-7; maybe TRBD2 (6 bases). Germline CDR1 reads SGHNT; CDR2 reads YYREEE (reference sequence). The CDR3 runs to 16 residues. V lost 2 bases to trimming and J lost 6 bases, with 21 bases between them. Here the CDR3 DNA reads TGTGCCAGCAGCTTCCGTATGACTAGTGGGCGGGCCGAGCAGTACTTC. Protein sequence: CASSFRMTSGRAEQYF.

In its sample, this clone was seen a few times. This rearrangement joins TRBV6-5 to TRBJ1-1, with D unresolved. Trimming removed 5 bases at V and 5 bases at J, with 15 bases between. Germline loops: CDR1 MNHEY, CDR2 SVGAGI. The CDR3 spans 14 residues. CDR3 in amino acids: CASSDLIKRTEAFF. CDR3 DNA sequence: TGTGCCAGCAGTGACTTAATAAAGAGGACTGAAGCTTTCTTT.

This CDR3 reads CASSHRVNTGELFF. The CDR3 DNA reads as TGTGCCAGCAGCCACAGGGTCAACACCGGGGAGCTGTTTTTT. The genes are TRBV5-8 and TRBJ2-2; D is possibly TRBD1 (6 bases). Trimming took off 4 bases at V and 2 bases at J, with 9 bases between the two ends. CDR3 size: 14 residues. Germline-derived CDR1 and CDR2 are SGHTS and YDEGEE.

The chain has TRBV28 and TRBJ2-4, with 8 nucleotides matching TRBD1. The CDR3 spans 15 residues. V was clipped by 8 bases and J by 2 bases; unmatched bases: 8. Germline CDR1 MDHEN, CDR2 SYDVKM. The CDR3: CASRKRTGSKNIQYF. CDR3 nucleotide sequence: TGTGCCAGCCGAAAAAGGACAGGGTCCAAAAACATTCAGTACTTC.

The DNA of the CDR3 is TGTGCCAGCAGCGTAGGACAGGTCTCCTACGAGCAGTACTTC. Translated, it gives CASSVGQVSYEQYF. The chain links TRBV9 to TRBJ2-5; a possible D gene is TRBD1 (6 bases). The J call may be wrong; the DNA end is better matched by TRBJ2-7. This CDR3 is built from 14 residues. Germline CDR1 and CDR2: SGDLS and YYNGEE.

The V gene is TRBV4-3, the J gene TRBJ1-3; D unresolved. Germline lookup yields CDR1 LGHNA and CDR2 YSLEER. V shed 0 bases and J shed 0 bases, with 9 bases lying between them. The CDR3 loop spans 16 amino acids. DNA for the CDR3: TGCGCCAGCAGCCAAGATCGGAGGTTCTCTGGAAACACCATATATTTT. It yields the protein CASSQDRRFSGNTIYF.

V usage is TRBV9 and J usage is TRBJ1-1, with no clear D. Per germline, CDR1 SGDLS and CDR2 YYNGEE. This CDR3 has 11 residues. Trimming stripped 1 base from V and 6 bases from J, with 4 bases between. Here the CDR3 reads CASSVTPEAFF. The CDR3 nucleotides are TGTGCCAGCAGCGTAACACCTGAAGCTTTCTTT.

This chain connects TRBV6-6 to TRBJ2-7, with D perhaps matching TRBD1 (5 bases). CDR3 length equals 14 residues. Germline V gives CDR1 MNHNY, CDR2 SVGAGI (reference sequence). V gave up 5 bases and J gave up 2 bases, with 13 bases separating them. The CDR3 nucleotides are TGTGCCAGCAGTGATATCAGGGTACCCTACGAGCAGTACTTC. Translated: CASSDIRVPYEQYF.

The CDR3 spells CAVMASGGPNEQFF. DNA for the CDR3: TGTGCAGTAATGGCCAGCGGGGGGCCCAATGAGCAGTTCTTC. The chain carries TRBV6-5 and TRBJ2-1; 9 positions agree with TRBD2. This CDR3 contains 14 residues. Germline-derived CDR1 and CDR2 are MNHEY and SVGAGI.

The rearrangement joins TRBV11-2 to TRBJ2-1; a possible D gene is TRBD1 (5 bases). V was clipped by 3 bases and J by 4 bases, with 7 bases between them. The germline CDR1 and CDR2 sequences are SGHAT and FQNNGV. The CDR3 spans 13 residues. In DNA form, the CDR3 reads TGTGCCAGCAGCTTGGGGCTGTACAATGAGCAGTTCTTC. Translating gives CASSLGLYNEQFF.

V and J are TRBV19 and TRBJ1-5; possible D gene TRBD1, 6 bases. The V end was cut by 1 base, the J end by 5 bases, with 15 bases between. There are 16 residues in the CDR3. Germline-derived CDR1 and CDR2 are LNHDA and SQIVND (reference sequence). CDR3 sequence reads: CASSIVGRGKYQPQHF. DNA for the CDR3: TGTGCCAGTAGTATAGTGGGCAGGGGCAAGTATCAGCCCCAGCATTTT.